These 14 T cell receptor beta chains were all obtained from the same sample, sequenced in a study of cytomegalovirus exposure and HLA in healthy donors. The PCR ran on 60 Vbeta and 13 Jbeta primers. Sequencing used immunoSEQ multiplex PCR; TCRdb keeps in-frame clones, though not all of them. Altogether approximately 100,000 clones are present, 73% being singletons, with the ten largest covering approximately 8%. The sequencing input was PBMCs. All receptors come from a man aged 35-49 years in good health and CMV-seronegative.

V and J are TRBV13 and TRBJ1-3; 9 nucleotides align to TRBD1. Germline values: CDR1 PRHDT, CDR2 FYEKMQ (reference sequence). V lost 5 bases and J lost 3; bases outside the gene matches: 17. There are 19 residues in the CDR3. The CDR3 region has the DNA TGTGCCAGCAGCCCTACCACAGGGGGCGCAGAGGGTGATGGAAACACCATATATTTT. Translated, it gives CASSPTTGGAEGDGNTIYF.

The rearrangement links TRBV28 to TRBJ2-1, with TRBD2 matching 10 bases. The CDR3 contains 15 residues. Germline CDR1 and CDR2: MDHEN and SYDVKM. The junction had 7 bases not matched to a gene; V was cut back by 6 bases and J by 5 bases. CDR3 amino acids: CASSRSGGAHNEQFF. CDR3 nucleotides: TGTGCCAGCAGCCGCAGCGGGGGGGCCCACAATGAGCAGTTCTTC.

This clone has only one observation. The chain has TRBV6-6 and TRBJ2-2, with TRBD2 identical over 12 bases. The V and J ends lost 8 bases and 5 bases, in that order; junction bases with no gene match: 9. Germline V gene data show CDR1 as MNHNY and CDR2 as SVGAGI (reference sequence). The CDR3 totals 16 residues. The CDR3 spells CASRRLAGVDTGELFF. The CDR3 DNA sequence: TGTGCCAGCCGCCGACTAGCGGGAGTAGATACCGGGGAGCTGTTTTTT.

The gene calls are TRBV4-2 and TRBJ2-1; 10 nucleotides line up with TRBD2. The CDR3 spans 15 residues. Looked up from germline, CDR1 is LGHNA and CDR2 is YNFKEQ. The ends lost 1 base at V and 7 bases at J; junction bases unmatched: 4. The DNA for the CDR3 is TGTGCCAGCAGCCAAGGACTAGCGGGTCTGAATGAGCAGTTCTTC. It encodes CASSQGLAGLNEQFF.

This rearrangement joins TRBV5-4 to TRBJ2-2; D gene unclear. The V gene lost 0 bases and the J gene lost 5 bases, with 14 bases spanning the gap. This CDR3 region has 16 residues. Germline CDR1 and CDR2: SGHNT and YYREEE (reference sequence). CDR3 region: CASSLEIAEETGELFF. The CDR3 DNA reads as TGTGCCAGCAGCTTGGAAATCGCAGAGGAAACCGGGGAGCTGTTTTTT.

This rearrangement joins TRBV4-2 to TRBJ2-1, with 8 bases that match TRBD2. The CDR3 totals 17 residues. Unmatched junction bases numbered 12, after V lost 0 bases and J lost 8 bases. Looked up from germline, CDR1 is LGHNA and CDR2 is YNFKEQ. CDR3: CASSQETFGTSTDEQFF. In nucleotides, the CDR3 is TGTGCCAGCAGCCAAGAAACTTTCGGGACTAGTACCGATGAGCAGTTCTTC.

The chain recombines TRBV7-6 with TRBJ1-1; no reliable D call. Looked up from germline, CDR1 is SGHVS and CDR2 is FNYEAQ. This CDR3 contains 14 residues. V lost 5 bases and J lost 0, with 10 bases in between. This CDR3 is CASSPRALNTEAFF. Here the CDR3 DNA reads TGTGCCAGCAGCCCGCGGGCTTTGAACACTGAAGCTTTCTTT.

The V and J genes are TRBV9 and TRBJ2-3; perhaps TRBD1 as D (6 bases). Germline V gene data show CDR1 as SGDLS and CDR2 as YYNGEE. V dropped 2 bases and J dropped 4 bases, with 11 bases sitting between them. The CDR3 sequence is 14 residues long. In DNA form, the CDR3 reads TGTGCCAGCAGCGTCCAGGGGATGGCAGATACGCAGTATTTT. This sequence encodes CASSVQGMADTQYF.

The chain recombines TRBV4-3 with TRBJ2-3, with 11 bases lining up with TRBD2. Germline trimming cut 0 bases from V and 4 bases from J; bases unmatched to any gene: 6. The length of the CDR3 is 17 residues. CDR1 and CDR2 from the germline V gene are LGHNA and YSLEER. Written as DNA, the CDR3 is TGCGCCAGCAGCCAAGAGTTAGCGGGGGGGCAGGCAGATACGCAGTATTTT. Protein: CASSQELAGGQADTQYF.

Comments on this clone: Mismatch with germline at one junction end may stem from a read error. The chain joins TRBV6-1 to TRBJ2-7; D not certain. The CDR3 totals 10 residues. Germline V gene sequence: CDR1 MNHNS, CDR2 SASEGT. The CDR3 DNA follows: TGTGCCAGCAGTATCTACGAGCGGTACTTC. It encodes CASSIYERYF.

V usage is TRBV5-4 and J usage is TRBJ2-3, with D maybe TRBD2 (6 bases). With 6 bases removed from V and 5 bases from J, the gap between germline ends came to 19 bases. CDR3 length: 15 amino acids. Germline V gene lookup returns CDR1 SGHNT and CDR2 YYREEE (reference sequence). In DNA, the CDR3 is TGTGCCAGCAACCCCGCGGGACGGAGGGAAGATACGCAGTATTTT. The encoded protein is CASNPAGRREDTQYF.

Written as DNA, the CDR3 is TGTGCCAGCAGTATTGCAGGAGGGACTGAAGCTTTCTTT. Translating it yields CASSIAGGTEAFF. The chain employs TRBV27 and TRBJ1-1, with unresolved D. Trimming took 5 bases from V and 5 from J, leaving 12 bases between them. The CDR3 is made up of 13 amino acids. CDR1 and CDR2 (germline): MNHEY, SMNVEV (reference sequence).

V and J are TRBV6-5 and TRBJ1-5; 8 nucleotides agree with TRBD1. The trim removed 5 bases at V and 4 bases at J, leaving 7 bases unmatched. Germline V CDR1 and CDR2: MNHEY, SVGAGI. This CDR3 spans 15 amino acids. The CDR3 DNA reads TGTGCCAGCAGTATGCCGGGACAGGATAATCAGCCCCAGCATTTT. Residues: CASSMPGQDNQPQHF.

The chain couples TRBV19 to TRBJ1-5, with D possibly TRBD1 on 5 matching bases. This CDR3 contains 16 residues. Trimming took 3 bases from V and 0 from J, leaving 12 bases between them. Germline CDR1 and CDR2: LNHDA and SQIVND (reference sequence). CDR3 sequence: CASSIVGGYSNQPQHF. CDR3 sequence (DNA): TGTGCCAGTAGTATTGTGGGGGGTTATAGCAATCAGCCCCAGCATTTT.